This TCR beta chain derives from a study of shared clonotypes between healthy human individuals. The assay was immunoSEQ multiplex PCR, and TCRdb's table has in-frame clones only and misses some. The table includes hundreds of thousands of clones, over 65% detected once. The CDR3 runs 19 residues. V was clipped by 5 bases and J by 1 base; unmatched bases: 12. Germline V gene data show CDR1 as MNHEY and CDR2 as SMNVEV (reference sequence). This receptor was identified in a woman in her thirties in good health. The chain is built from TRBV27 and TRBJ2-4; 12 bases align to TRBD2. The sequenced sample consisted of memory CD4+ T cells sorted from blood. Documented subset: CD45RA-negative fraction. The CDR3 DNA reads as TGTGCCAGCAGTCCAAGACTAGCGGGAGTCCATTTGGCCAAAAACATTCAGTACTTC. Protein product: CASSPRLAGVHLAKNIQYF.